The rows below give T cell receptor beta chains drawn from one sample of a study of CD8 T cells in Susac syndrome. From the immunoSEQ multiplex PCR reads, TCRdb called clonotypes with MiXCR, one entry per CDR3 protein. In the table there are a few hundred thousand distinct CDR3 sequences, about 96% of which are singletons. The sample comprised CD4+ T cells from PBMCs. All receptors come from a human donor with multiple sclerosis. CDR3s leave out the opening cysteine and the closing phenylalanine or tryptophan.

v_call,cdr3_aa
TRBV29-1,SVATVNTEAF
TRBV15,ATSRGGGAYNEQF
TRBV27,ASSLTTGGGNQPQH
TRBV28,ASSLWGTGANVLT
TRBV27,ASSSHGGEY
TRBV29-1,SVSRVGQGQY
TRBV3-1,ASRTTGEQF
TRBV3-1,ASSPVGPWETQY
TRBV15,ATSRAGLASNEQF
TRBV24-1,ATSDKTLGGADTQY
TRBV3-1,ASSQEGTGGPYNEQF
TRBV2,ASSGTGVGTDTQY
TRBV3-1,ASSQDLLLTSDGYT
TRBV23-1,ASSQSRRDLPRRYEQY
TRBV30,AWARALNQPQH
TRBV7-2,ASSLSGLETQY
TRBV7-9,ASSLGVFTDTQY
TRBV6-5,ASSVQGNAYEQY
TRBV5-4,ASSAEAKNIQY
TRBV20-1,SALNIAADEQF
TRBV5-6,ASSPIPGVTNEKLF
TRBV28,ASSFLGGTA
TRBV7-6,ASSLRLGGRAAHTQY
TRBV6-6,ASRPGGIVETQY
TRBV28,AISRLAGESYEQY
TRBV11-1,ASSLPYNEQF
TRBV12-3/TRBV12-4,ASRAGQGISGANVLT
TRBV29-1,SGGPGQGYEQY
TRBV7-6,ASSLAHRQGYTDTQY
TRBV27,ASSRPGRDNNEQF
TRBV27,ASSLSWEETQY
TRBV7-2,ASSFGTGRNGYT
TRBV28,ASSPPSAHTDTQY
TRBV2,ASGDPRRAGTEAF
TRBV20-1,SASPRGTGELF
TRBV3-1,ASSLNRGGNYEQY
TRBV7-9,ASSLGRGTY
TRBV4-2,ASSQSRTSGENEQF
TRBV6-5,ASSRNRDSEAF
TRBV7-9,ASSPSVAGGLSTDTQY
TRBV14,ASTRGNLYEQY
TRBV5-1,ASSSTSGGLPGNTIY
TRBV29-1,SIGAGGAYEQY
TRBV9,ASSVDRATDTQY
TRBV12-3/TRBV12-4,ASSFGRPATQY
TRBV12-5,ASVRGDYEQY
TRBV12-3/TRBV12-4,ASSLRAQAGELF
TRBV29-1,SVPGDGNSYEQY
TRBV29-1,SVEGTSGRASRGEQF
TRBV19,ASSILNEQF
TRBV29-1,SVGVAATYNEQF
TRBV7-9,ASSQLQGSHQF
TRBV3-1,ASSPEWGSGYT
TRBV18,ASSPAGTNRQGNTQY
TRBV3-1,ASSQKTGGTGGYT
TRBV7-9,ASKDVENIQY
TRBV7-8,ASSLVAWRGLNEQF